The 31 T cell receptor beta chains reported below all come from one sample, sequenced in a study of T cell responses to AZD1222 COVID-19 vaccine. Assay used: immunoSEQ multiplex PCR; TCRdb lists only in-frame clones, some missing. The table includes around 130,000 clones, 80% to 95% detected once. The material was peripheral blood, obtained 28 days after the second dose of the MenACWY control vaccine. The receptors derive from an adult who received the MenACWY meningococcal vaccine as a control.

J is TRBJ1-1 and V is TRBV29-1; D unclear. CDR1 and CDR2 (germline): SQVTM, ANQGSEA. V was trimmed by 5 bases and J by 0 bases, leaving 7 bases between them. This CDR3 is built from 12 residues. CDR3 nucleotide sequence: TGCAGCGTTAGATTTATGAACACTGAAGCTTTCTTT. It is translated as CSVRFMNTEAFF. Filled out from reference TRBV29-1 and TRBJ1-1, the complete variable domain reads SAVISQKPSRDICQRGTSLTIQCQVDSQVTMMFWYRQQPGQSLTLIATANQGSEATYESGFVIDKFPISRPNLTFSTLTVSNMSPEDSSIYLCSVRFMNTEAFFGQGTRLTVV.

V is TRBV15 and J is TRBJ2-3, with D unresolved. Trimming took off 0 bases at V and 2 bases at J, with 12 bases between the two ends. This CDR3 is 16 amino acids long. Germline-derived CDR1 and CDR2 are LNHNV and YYDKDF (reference sequence). The DNA for the CDR3 is TGTGCCACCAGCAGAGATTTCGCGGCAAACACAGATACGCAGTATTTT. This encodes CATSRDFAANTDTQYF. Combining the CDR3 with reference TRBV15 and TRBJ2-3 gives the whole variable domain DAMVIQNPRYQVTQFGKPVTLSCSQTLNHNVMYWYQQKSSQAPKLLFHYYDKDFNNEADTPDNFQSRRPNTSFCFLDIRSPGLGDTAMYLCATSRDFAANTDTQYFGPGTRLTVL.

The rearrangement joins TRBV18 to TRBJ1-6; D may be TRBD1 (5 bases). The CDR3 has 13 amino acids. The V gene lost 4 bases and the J gene lost 7 bases, with 8 bases spanning the gap. CDR1 and CDR2 from the germline V gene are KGHSH and LQKENI. CDR3 in DNA: TGTGCCAGCTCACGGGCAGGGAATTCACCCCTCCACTTT. Protein sequence: CASSRAGNSPLHF.

The chain recombines TRBV6-6 with TRBJ2-2; 13 bases fit TRBD2. Germline-derived CDR1 and CDR2 are MNHNY and SVGAGI (reference sequence). This CDR3 contains 17 residues. The J segment lost 5 bases and the V segment lost 5 bases, leaving 8 bases of the junction unmatched. CDR3: CASSPTSGRAATGELFF. The CDR3 bases are TGTGCCAGCAGTCCCACTAGCGGGAGGGCCGCGACCGGGGAGCTGTTTTTT.

The chain joins TRBV28 to TRBJ2-7; 8 bases map to TRBD1. The V segment lost 6 bases and the J segment 0 bases; nucleotides outside the gene matches: 7. Germline V CDR1 and CDR2: MDHEN, SYDVKM. CDR3 length equals 15 residues. DNA of the CDR3: TGTGCCAGCAGGTCGACCGGGACAGGCTCCTACGAGCAGTACGTC. Encoded protein: CASRSTGTGSYEQYV.

The CDR3 DNA sequence: TGTGCCAGCAGCTTTATTGGAGGAGGACCAGAGACCCAGTACTTC. This sequence encodes CASSFIGGGPETQYF. The J gene is TRBJ2-5, the V gene TRBV5-8; maybe TRBD2 (5 bases). CDR1 SGHTS and CDR2 YDEGEE come from the germline V gene. Trimming shortened V by 2 bases and J by 4 bases, and 15 bases separated the two germline ends. The CDR3 contains 15 residues.

The chain has TRBV9 and TRBJ2-5; D unresolved. CDR3 length: 16 amino acids. Germline CDR1 is SGDLS and CDR2 is YYNGEE. Trimming cost V 0 bases and J 1 base, with 13 bases left between them. This chain's CDR3 is CASSVATRAGQETQYF. CDR3 nucleotides: TGTGCCAGCAGCGTAGCTACTCGGGCAGGCCAAGAGACCCAGTACTTC.

This CDR3 is CASILQGRPEGTDTQYF. CDR3 DNA: TGTGCCAGCATACTTCAAGGAAGGCCCGAGGGCACAGATACGCAGTATTTT. This chain joins TRBV7-8 and TRBJ2-3; the D is unclear. V was clipped by 7 bases and J by 1 base, with 21 bases between them. The CDR3 sequence is 17 residues long. From germline, CDR1 is SGHVS and CDR2 FQNEAQ.

V is TRBV10-1 and J is TRBJ1-4; a possible D gene is TRBD1 (5 bases). The V gene lost 10 bases and the J gene lost 5 bases, with 11 bases spanning the gap. Germline V CDR1 and CDR2: WNHNN, SYGVQD (reference sequence). The CDR3 is made up of 12 amino acids. The CDR3 DNA is TGCGCCACCTTCGGGGGAAATGAAAAACTGTTTTTT. As protein: CATFGGNEKLFF.

The chain carries TRBV10-3 and TRBJ2-5; 16 bases match TRBD2. Germline lookup yields CDR1 ENHRY and CDR2 SYGVKD. Losses at the gene ends were 3 bases for V and 4 bases for J; bases not matched to a gene: 5. The length of the CDR3 is 17 residues. The CDR3 here is CAISEGTSGGAGETQYF. As DNA, the CDR3 is TGTGCCATCAGTGAAGGGACTAGCGGGGGGGCAGGAGAGACCCAGTACTTC.

This chain links TRBV28 with TRBJ1-5; D is unresolved. The ends were cut back, 2 bases at V and 1 base at J, with 6 bases in the middle. This CDR3 is 14 amino acids long. Germline CDR1 reads MDHEN; CDR2 reads SYDVKM. The CDR3 reads CASSLIGSNQPQHF. CDR3 nucleotides: TGTGCCAGCAGTTTAATAGGGAGCAATCAGCCCCAGCATTTT.

V is TRBV18 and J is TRBJ2-1; no clear D. Trimming left V 4 bases short and J 8 bases short, with 12 bases between. The CDR3 is 13 residues long. Per the germline V gene, CDR1 is KGHSH and CDR2 is LQKENI. The CDR3 region has the DNA TGTGCCAGCTCACAAAGAAGGTGGGATGAGCAGTTCTTC. This sequence encodes CASSQRRWDEQFF.

Concerning this clone: Other DNA variants within this sample encode the same CDR3. This chain connects TRBV19 to TRBJ1-5, with D perhaps matching TRBD1 (5 bases). Germline CDR1 LNHDA, CDR2 SQIVND (reference sequence). V lost 5 bases to trimming and J lost 4 bases, with 9 bases between them. This CDR3 spans 13 amino acids. This chain's CDR3 is CASSGGGNQPQHF. The CDR3 DNA follows: TGTGCCAGTAGTGGGGGGGGAAATCAGCCCCAGCATTTT.

The chain has TRBV6-2 or TRBV6-3 and TRBJ2-1, with 8 positions matching TRBD2. Germline CDR1 reads MNHEY; CDR2 reads SVGEGT. Trimming cost V 1 base and J 6 bases; bases outside gene matches: 14. The CDR3 spans 18 residues. Here the CDR3 reads CASSYFGHRGRNLNEQFF. CDR3 nucleotide sequence: TGTGCCAGCAGTTACTTTGGGCATCGCGGGAGGAATCTCAATGAGCAGTTCTTC.

CDR3 loop: CASSPGISETQYF. Written as DNA, the CDR3 is TGTGCCAGCTCACCAGGGATATCGGAGACCCAGTACTTC. The chain is built from TRBV18 and TRBJ2-5; no definite D call. The CDR3 has 13 residues. The V gene lost 2 bases and the J gene lost 5 bases, with 9 bases spanning the gap. CDR1 KGHSH and CDR2 LQKENI come from the germline V gene.

This CDR3 is CASSSPPLTSRAGELFF. The CDR3 nucleotides read TGTGCCAGCAGTTCCCCACCCCTGACTAGCCGGGCCGGGGAGCTGTTTTTT. The chain combines TRBV28 with TRBJ2-2, with 7 bases identical to TRBD2. Germline values: CDR1 MDHEN, CDR2 SYDVKM. The CDR3 has 17 amino acids. Trimming cost V 4 bases and J 6 bases; bases outside gene matches: 14.

This clone was detected only a few times. The J gene is TRBJ1-1, the V gene TRBV6-6; TRBD1 might be the D (5 bases). The CDR3 runs to 14 residues. V was clipped by 2 bases and J by 1 base, with 8 bases between them. Germline V gives CDR1 MNHNY, CDR2 SVGAGI (reference sequence). The CDR3 sequence is CASSYLGGNTEAFF. CDR3 sequence (DNA): TGTGCCAGCAGTTACCTTGGGGGGAACACTGAAGCTTTCTTT.

The rearrangement links TRBV4-3 to TRBJ1-5, with D possibly TRBD1 on 5 matching bases. The CDR3 runs 16 residues. The germline V gene encodes CDR1 LGHNA and CDR2 YSLEER. Trimming cost V 1 base and J 2 bases, with 12 bases left between them. The DNA for the CDR3 is TGCGCCAGCAGCCAAGCCAGGGATTTAGGCAATCAGCCCCAGCATTTT. Translated, it gives CASSQARDLGNQPQHF.

This chain links TRBV3-1 (or the pseudogene TRBV3-2) with TRBJ2-7, with 9 bases matching TRBD2. The CDR3 loop spans 17 amino acids. V lost 2 bases, J lost 3 bases, and 11 bases stayed unmatched. Germline V CDR1 and CDR2: LGHDT, YNNKEL (reference sequence). The CDR3 protein is CASSQTIGIAGVYEQYF. The CDR3 coding sequence is TGTGCCAGCAGCCAAACCATCGGTATAGCGGGAGTCTACGAGCAGTACTTC.

The CDR3 nucleotides are TGTGCCAGCAGCGCAAGACAGGGGGTGAACACTGAAGCTTTCTTT. This translates into CASSARQGVNTEAFF. The gene calls are TRBV7-9 and TRBJ1-1; 9 bases match TRBD1. Per the germline V gene, CDR1 is SEHNR and CDR2 is FQNEAQ (reference sequence). After removal of 5 bases from V and 0 bases from J, the junction contained 4 bases not matched to a gene. The CDR3 contains 15 residues. The full variable domain, in which reference TRBV7-9 and TRBJ1-1 provide the parts outside the CDR3, is DTGVSQNPRHKITKRGQNVTFRCDPISEHNRLYWYRQTLGQGPEFLTYFQNEAQLEKSRLLSDRFSAERPKGSFSTLEIQRTEQGDSAMYLCASSARQGVNTEAFFGQGTRLTVV.

The genes are TRBV5-1 and TRBJ2-3; 8 bases line up with TRBD1. Trimming cost V 0 bases and J 2 bases; bases outside gene matches: 2. CDR3 length: 15 amino acids. The germline gives CDR1 SGHRS, CDR2 YFSETQ. The CDR3: CASSLGTGPTDTQYF. CDR3 sequence (DNA): TGCGCCAGCAGCTTGGGGACAGGGCCCACAGATACGCAGTATTTT.

The chain combines TRBV5-1 with TRBJ1-2; possibly TRBD1 for D (5 bases). The CDR3 extends over 15 amino acids. CDR1 is SGHRS and CDR2 is YFSETQ in the germline V gene. V was shortened by 0 bases and J by 7 bases, with 16 bases between the two germline ends. The CDR3 is CASSLAGGGQGGYTF. The CDR3 nucleotides read TGCGCCAGCAGCTTGGCCGGGGGAGGCCAGGGTGGCTACACCTTC.

The chain has TRBV7-9 and TRBJ1-1; perhaps TRBD1 as D (5 bases). Per germline, CDR1 SEHNR and CDR2 FQNEAQ (reference sequence). CDR3 length: 13 amino acids. V was cut by 3 bases and J by 5 bases, with 10 bases left in between. In DNA, the CDR3 is TGTGCCAGCAGCTTGCAGGGTTTAACTGAAGCTTTCTTT. Translating it yields CASSLQGLTEAFF.

The CDR3 coding sequence is TGCGCCAGCAGCTTAGGGGGCAGAAACACTGAAGCTTTCTTT. Translated, it gives CASSLGGRNTEAFF. This chain uses TRBV5-1 with TRBJ1-1; 7 bases agree with TRBD1. Germline CDR1 reads SGHRS; CDR2 reads YFSETQ. The CDR3 is 14 residues long. The V and J ends lost 2 bases and 2 bases, in that order; junction bases with no gene match: 3.

The chain links TRBV30 to TRBJ1-6; 9 nucleotides agree with TRBD1. Germline CDR1 GTSNPN, CDR2 SVGIG (reference sequence). This CDR3 is built from 15 residues. V lost 2 bases, J lost 7 bases, and 6 bases stayed unmatched. The CDR3 DNA reads TGTGCCTGGAGTCACCCCGGGACAGGGAATTCACCCCTCCACTTT. Protein product: CAWSHPGTGNSPLHF.

This sequence joins TRBV19 and TRBJ2-2; 9 nucleotides align to TRBD2. V lost 1 base, J lost 6 bases, and 6 bases stayed unmatched. The V gene's germline CDR1 is LNHDA and CDR2 SQIVND (reference sequence). The CDR3 covers 16 residues. CDR3 amino acids: CASSIAPRGGSGELFF. CDR3 nucleotide sequence: TGTGCCAGTAGTATAGCCCCGCGGGGGGGCTCCGGGGAGCTGTTTTTT.

The CDR3 loop reads CASSQDRDSSYEQYF. In nucleotides, the CDR3 is TGTGCCAGCAGCCAAGATCGGGACAGCTCCTACGAGCAGTACTTC. The J gene is TRBJ2-7, the V gene TRBV14, with 7 bases fitting TRBD1. The germline V gene has CDR1 SGHDN and CDR2 FVKESK. Trimming removed 0 bases from V and 0 bases from J; junction bases left unmatched: 2. The CDR3 runs 15 residues.

The chain links TRBV3-1 (or the pseudogene TRBV3-2) to TRBJ2-3, with D uncertain. V shed 4 bases and J shed 3 bases, with 14 bases lying between them. In germline, CDR1 is LGHDT, CDR2 YNNKEL (reference sequence). The CDR3 totals 15 residues. The CDR3 is CASSRSTKGTDTQYF. The CDR3 DNA reads as TGTGCCAGCAGCCGATCTACTAAGGGAACAGATACGCAGTATTTT.

The chain employs TRBV30 and TRBJ2-4, with D possibly TRBD2 on 7 matching bases. CDR3 size: 13 residues. Germline lookup yields CDR1 GTSNPN and CDR2 SVGIG (reference sequence). V was pared by 2 bases and J by 9 bases, with 14 bases between. The CDR3 loop reads CAWSMGGAGIQYF. CDR3 DNA sequence: TGTGCCTGGAGTATGGGGGGGGCAGGCATTCAGTACTTC.

J is TRBJ2-7 and V is TRBV5-6, with 9 bases fitting TRBD2. This CDR3 region has 15 residues. Germline V gene sequence: CDR1 SGHDT, CDR2 YYEEEE. V was clipped by 0 bases and J by 3 bases; unmatched bases: 4. The CDR3 region is CASSLAEAGGYEQYF. The CDR3 DNA reads as TGTGCCAGCAGCTTGGCCGAAGCGGGAGGCTACGAGCAGTACTTC. The full variable domain, its missing parts supplied by reference TRBV5-6 and TRBJ2-7, is DAGVTQSPTHLIKTRGQQVTLRCSPKSGHDTVSWYQQALGQGPQFIFQYYEEEERQRGNFPDRFSGHQFPNYSSELNVNALLLGDSALYLCASSLAEAGGYEQYFGPGTRLTVT.

The chain's CDR3 is CASSDPYPGTSGGYEQYV. CDR3 DNA: TGCGCCAGCAGTGATCCATACCCCGGGACTAGCGGGGGGTACGAGCAGTACGTC. The chain joins TRBV10-1 to TRBJ2-7; 15 positions match TRBD2. The CDR3 loop spans 18 amino acids. J gave up 4 bases and V 3 bases, and 10 bases lay outside the gene matches. Germline assignment: CDR1 WNHNN and CDR2 SYGVQD (reference sequence).